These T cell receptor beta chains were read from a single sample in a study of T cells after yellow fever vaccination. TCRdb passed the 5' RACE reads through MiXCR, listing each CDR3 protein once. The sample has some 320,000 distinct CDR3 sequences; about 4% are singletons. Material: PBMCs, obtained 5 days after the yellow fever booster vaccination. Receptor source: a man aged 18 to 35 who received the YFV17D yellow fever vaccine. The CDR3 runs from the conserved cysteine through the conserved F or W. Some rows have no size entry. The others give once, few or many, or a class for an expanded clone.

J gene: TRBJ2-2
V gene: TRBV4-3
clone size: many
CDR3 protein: CASSQVARGDTGELFF

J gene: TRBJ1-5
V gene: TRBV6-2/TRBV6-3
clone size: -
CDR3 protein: CASSYTPRGHQPQHF

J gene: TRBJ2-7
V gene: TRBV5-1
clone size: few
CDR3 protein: CASTSEGLSSYEQYF

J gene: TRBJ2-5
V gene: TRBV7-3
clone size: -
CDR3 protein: CASSLPGGTQYF

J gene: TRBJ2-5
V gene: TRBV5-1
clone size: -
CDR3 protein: CASSLGGEEWETQYF

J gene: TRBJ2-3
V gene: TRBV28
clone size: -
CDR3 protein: CASSRTRSDTQYF

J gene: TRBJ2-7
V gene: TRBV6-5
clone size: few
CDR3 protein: CASSNGEISYEQYF

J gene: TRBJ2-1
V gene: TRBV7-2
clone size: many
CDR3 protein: CASTPTPGNEQFF

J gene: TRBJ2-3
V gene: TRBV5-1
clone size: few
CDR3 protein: CASSARPASTDTQYF

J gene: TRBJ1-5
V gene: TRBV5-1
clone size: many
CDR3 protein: CASSEGTRNQPQHF

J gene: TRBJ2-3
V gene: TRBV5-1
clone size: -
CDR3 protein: CASMEGGTDTQYF

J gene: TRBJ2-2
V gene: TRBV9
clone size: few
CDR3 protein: CASSRGPPGASSFTGELFF

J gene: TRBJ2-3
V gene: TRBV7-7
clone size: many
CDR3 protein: CASSSTRADTQYF

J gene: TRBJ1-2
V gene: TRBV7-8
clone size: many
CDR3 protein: CASGTGGSNYGYTF

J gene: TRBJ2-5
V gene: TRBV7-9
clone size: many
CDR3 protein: CASSLAEGLGTQYF

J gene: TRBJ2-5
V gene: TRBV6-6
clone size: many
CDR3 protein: CASSNSGRGAMPETQYF

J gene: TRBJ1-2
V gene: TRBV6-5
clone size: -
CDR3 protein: CASRLEAGGYTF

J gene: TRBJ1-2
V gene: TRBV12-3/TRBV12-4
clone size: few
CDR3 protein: CASSTGQGEGYTF

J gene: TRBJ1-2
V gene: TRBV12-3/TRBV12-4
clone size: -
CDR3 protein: CASTRGAGSRGYTF

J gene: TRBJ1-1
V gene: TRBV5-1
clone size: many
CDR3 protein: CASTLRENTEAFF

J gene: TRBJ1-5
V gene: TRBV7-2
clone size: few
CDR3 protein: CASSSATGGWGNQPQHF

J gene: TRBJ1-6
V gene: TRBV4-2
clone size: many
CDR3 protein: CASSQDQGIGDYFYNSPLHF

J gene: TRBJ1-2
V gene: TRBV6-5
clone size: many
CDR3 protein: CASSRRGGGHNNYGYTF

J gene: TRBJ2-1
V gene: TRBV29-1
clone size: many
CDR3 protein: CSVEGGGSSDTYNEQFF

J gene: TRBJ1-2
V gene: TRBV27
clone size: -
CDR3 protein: CASSLWGTSYGYTF

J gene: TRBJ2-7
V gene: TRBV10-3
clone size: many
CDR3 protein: CAISDGSTYEQYF

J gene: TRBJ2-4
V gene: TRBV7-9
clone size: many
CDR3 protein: CASSQTGYGKNIQYF

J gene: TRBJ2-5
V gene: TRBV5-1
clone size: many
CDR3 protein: CASSLGERETQYF

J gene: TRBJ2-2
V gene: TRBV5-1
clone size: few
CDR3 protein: CASSRDLRAGELFF

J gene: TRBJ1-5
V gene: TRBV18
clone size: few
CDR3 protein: CASSPPGGHQPQHF

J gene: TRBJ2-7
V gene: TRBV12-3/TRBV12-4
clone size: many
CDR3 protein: CASSLGQGLYEQYF

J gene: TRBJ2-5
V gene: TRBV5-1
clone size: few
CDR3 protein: CASSSAGTSGQETQYF

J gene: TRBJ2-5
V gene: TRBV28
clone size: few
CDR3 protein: CASSFRIGEIETQYF